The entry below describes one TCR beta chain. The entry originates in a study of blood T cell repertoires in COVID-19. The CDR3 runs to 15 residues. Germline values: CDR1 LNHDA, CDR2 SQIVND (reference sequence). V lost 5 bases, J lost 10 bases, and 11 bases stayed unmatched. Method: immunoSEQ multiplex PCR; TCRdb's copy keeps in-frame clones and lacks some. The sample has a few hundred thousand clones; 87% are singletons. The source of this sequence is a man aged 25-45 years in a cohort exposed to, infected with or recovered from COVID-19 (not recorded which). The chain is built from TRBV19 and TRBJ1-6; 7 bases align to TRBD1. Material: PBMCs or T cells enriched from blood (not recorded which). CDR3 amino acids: CASSFSWTGQSPLHF. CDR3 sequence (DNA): TGTGCCAGTAGTTTTTCGTGGACAGGTCAATCACCCCTCCACTTT.